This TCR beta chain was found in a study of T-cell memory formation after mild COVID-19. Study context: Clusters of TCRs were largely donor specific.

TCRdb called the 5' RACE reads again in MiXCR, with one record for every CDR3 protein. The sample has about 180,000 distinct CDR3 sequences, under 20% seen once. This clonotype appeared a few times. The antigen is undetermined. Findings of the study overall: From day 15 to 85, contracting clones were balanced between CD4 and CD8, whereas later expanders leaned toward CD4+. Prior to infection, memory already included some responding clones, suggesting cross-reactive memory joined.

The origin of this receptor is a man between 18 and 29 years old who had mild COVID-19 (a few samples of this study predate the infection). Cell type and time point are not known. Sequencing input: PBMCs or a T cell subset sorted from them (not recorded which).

Written as DNA, the CDR3 is TGTGCCAGCAGCCCCTTTTTACAGGATCATTCACCCCTCCACTTT. It encodes CASSPFLQDHSPLHF. The rearrangement uses TRBV7-9 and TRBJ1-6; tentative D call: TRBD1 (5 bases). The germline V gene has CDR1 SEHNR and CDR2 FQNEAQ (reference sequence). The CDR3 sequence is 15 residues long. V was cut by 5 bases and J by 8 bases, with 16 bases left in between.